The clone carrying this T cell receptor beta chain showed up just a few times. As yet, its antigen is unknown. PCR was performed using 60 Vbeta and 13 Jbeta primers. Repertoires were generated with immunoSEQ multiplex PCR, while TCRdb's copy carries only in-frame clones and drops some. The sample lists around 110,000 clones, around 10% occurring once. The data originate from a study of cytomegalovirus exposure and HLA in healthy donors. Across the study: Counted in an early data release were about 85 million unique TCRs from HLA-typed donors. Study conclusions and caveats: Presence/absence analysis assumed near-uniform sequencing depth across donors. Cytomegalovirus status was reportedly diagnosed by the classifier with high specificity and sensitivity. DRB1 showed the most TCR associations and HLA-C the fewest in a later analysis, as rates varied by HLA locus.

The ends were cut back, 3 bases at V and 8 bases at J, with 22 bases in the middle. The CDR3 sequence is 17 residues long. Germline CDR1 is LNHDA and CDR2 is SQIVND (reference sequence). Sequencing input: PBMCs. This receptor was obtained from a young man in good health and CMV-seronegative. This chain connects TRBV19 to TRBJ1-4; tentatively, D is TRBD1 (5 bases). The CDR3 DNA follows: TGTGCCAGTAGTATTCCTGCAGGGTACGGTTTGGGAGAAAAACTGTTTTTT. Encoded protein: CASSIPAGYGLGEKLFF. The full variable domain, rest sourced from reference TRBV19 and TRBJ1-4, is DGGITQSPKYLFRKEGQNVTLSCEQNLNHDAMYWYRQDPGQGLRLIYYSQIVNDFQKGDIAEGYSVSREKKESFPLTVTSAQKNPTAFYLCASSIPAGYGLGEKLFFGSGTQLSVL.